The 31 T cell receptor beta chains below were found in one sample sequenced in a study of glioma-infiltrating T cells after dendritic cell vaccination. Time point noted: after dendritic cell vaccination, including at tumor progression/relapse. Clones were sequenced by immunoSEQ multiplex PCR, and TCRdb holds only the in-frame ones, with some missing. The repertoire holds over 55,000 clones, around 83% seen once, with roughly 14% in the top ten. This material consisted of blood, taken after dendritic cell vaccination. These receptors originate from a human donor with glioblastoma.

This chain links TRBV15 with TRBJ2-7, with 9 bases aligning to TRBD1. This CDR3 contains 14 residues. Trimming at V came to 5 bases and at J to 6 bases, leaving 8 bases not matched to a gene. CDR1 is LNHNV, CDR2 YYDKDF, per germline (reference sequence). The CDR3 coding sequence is TGTGCCACCAGCCTTGACAGGGGGGAGCGCGAGCAGTACTTC. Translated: CATSLDRGEREQYF.

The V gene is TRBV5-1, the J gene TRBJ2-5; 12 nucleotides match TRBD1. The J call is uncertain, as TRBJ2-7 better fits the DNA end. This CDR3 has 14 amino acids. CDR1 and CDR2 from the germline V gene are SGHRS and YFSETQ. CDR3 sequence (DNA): TGCGCCAGCAGCATAGGGACAGGGGGCGACGAGCAGTACTTC. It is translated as CASSIGTGGDEQYF.

The CDR3 DNA reads as TGCGCCAGCAGCTTGGAGGCAGGCGAAGAGACCCAGTACTTC. Encoded protein: CASSLEAGEETQYF. The rearrangement links TRBV5-1 to TRBJ2-5; D ambiguous. CDR3 length: 14 amino acids. The V gene lost 0 bases and the J gene lost 3 bases, with 9 bases spanning the gap. Germline CDR1 reads SGHRS; CDR2 reads YFSETQ.

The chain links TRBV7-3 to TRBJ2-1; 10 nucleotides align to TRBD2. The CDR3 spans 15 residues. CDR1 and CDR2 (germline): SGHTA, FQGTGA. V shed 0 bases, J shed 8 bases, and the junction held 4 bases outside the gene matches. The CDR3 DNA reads TGTGCCAGCAGCTTAACGAGCGGGGGGGTCTATGAGCAGTTCTTC. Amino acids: CASSLTSGGVYEQFF.

Here the CDR3 reads CASSLRTGSNYGYTF. In nucleotides, the CDR3 is TGCGCCAGCAGCCTCAGGACAGGAAGTAACTATGGCTACACCTTC. The J gene is TRBJ1-2, the V gene TRBV5-1; 7 nucleotides line up with TRBD1. This CDR3 has 15 amino acids. Germline V lookup: CDR1 SGHRS, CDR2 YFSETQ. Trimming cost V 4 bases and J 1 base; bases outside gene matches: 7.

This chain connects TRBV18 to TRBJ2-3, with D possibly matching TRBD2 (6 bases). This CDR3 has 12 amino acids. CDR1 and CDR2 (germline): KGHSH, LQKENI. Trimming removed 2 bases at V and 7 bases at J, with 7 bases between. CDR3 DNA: TGTGCCAGCTCACCAGCGGGAAATACGCAGTATTTT. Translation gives CASSPAGNTQYF.

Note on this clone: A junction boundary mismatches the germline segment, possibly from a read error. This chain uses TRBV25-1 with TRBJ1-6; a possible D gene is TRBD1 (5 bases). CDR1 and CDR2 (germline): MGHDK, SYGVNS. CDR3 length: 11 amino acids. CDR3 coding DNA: TGTGCCAGCAGTGAGGCGCAGGGCGCCCTGTTT. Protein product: CASSEAQGALF.

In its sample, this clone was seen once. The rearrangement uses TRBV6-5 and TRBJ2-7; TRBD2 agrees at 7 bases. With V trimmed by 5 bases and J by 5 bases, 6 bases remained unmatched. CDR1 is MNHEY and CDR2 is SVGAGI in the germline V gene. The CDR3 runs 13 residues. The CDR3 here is CASSRLAANEQYF. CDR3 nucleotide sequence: TGTGCCAGCAGTCGACTAGCTGCAAACGAGCAGTACTTC.

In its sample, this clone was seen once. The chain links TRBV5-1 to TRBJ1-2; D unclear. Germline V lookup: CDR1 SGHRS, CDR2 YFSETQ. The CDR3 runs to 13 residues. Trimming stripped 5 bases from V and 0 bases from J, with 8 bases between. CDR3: CASRPLANYGYTF. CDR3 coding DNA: TGCGCCAGCAGGCCGCTAGCTAACTATGGCTACACCTTC.

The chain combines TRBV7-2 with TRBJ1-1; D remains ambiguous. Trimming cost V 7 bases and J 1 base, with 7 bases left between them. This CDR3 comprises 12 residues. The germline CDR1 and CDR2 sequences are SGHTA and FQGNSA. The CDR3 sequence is CASTPGNTEAFF. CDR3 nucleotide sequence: TGTGCCAGCACCCCGGGGAACACTGAAGCTTTCTTT.

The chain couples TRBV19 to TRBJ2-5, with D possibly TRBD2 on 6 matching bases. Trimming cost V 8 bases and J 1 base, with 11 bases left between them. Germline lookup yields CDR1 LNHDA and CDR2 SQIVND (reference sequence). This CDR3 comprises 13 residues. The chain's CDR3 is CASHDGGQETQYF. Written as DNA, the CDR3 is TGTGCCAGTCATGACGGGGGCCAAGAGACCCAGTACTTC. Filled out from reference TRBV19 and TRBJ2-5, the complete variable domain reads DGGITQSPKYLFRKEGQNVTLSCEQNLNHDAMYWYRQDPGQGLRLIYYSQIVNDFQKGDIAEGYSVSREKKESFPLTVTSAQKNPTAFYLCASHDGGQETQYFGPGTRLLVL.

Here the CDR3 reads CASSLWVSSDTGELFF. The CDR3 DNA reads TGCGCCAGCAGCTTGTGGGTGTCTAGCGACACCGGGGAGCTGTTTTTT. This sequence joins TRBV5-1 and TRBJ2-2, with a weak D call TRBD2 (6 bases). The CDR3 is made up of 16 amino acids. The V and J ends lost 1 base and 3 bases respectively, with 13 bases between them. Per germline, CDR1 SGHRS and CDR2 YFSETQ. Together with reference TRBV5-1 and TRBJ2-2, the CDR3 gives the full variable domain: KAGVTQTPRYLIKTRGQQVTLSCSPISGHRSVSWYQQTPGQGLQFLFEYFSETQRNKGNFPGRFSGRQFSNSRSEMNVSTLELGDSALYLCASSLWVSSDTGELFFGEGSRLTVL.

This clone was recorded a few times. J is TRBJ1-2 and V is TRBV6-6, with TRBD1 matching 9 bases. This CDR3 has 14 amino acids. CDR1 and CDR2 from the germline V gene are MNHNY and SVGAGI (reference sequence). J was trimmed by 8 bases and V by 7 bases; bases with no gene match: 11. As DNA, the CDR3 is TGTGCCAGCACCGGGACAGGGAGGTTGTCGGGCTACACCTTC. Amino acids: CASTGTGRLSGYTF.

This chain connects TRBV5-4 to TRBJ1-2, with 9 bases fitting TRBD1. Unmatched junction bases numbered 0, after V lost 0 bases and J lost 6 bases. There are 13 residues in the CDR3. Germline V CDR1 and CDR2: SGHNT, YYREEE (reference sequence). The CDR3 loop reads CASSLGQGDGYTF. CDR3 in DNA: TGTGCCAGCAGCTTGGGACAGGGGGATGGCTACACCTTC.

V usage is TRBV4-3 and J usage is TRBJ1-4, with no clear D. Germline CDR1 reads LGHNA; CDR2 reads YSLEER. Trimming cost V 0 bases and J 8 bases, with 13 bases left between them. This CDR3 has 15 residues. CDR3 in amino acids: CASSQEMALKEKLFF. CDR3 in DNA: TGCGCCAGCAGCCAAGAAATGGCTTTAAAGGAAAAACTGTTTTTT.

The CDR3 reads CAWSDPYRSSYNEQFF. The CDR3 coding sequence is TGTGCCTGGAGTGACCCTTACCGGAGCTCCTACAATGAGCAGTTCTTC. The V gene is TRBV30, the J gene TRBJ2-1, with D hard to call. V lost 1 base to trimming and J lost 0 bases, with 13 bases between them. The CDR3 spans 16 residues. Germline CDR1 GTSNPN, CDR2 SVGIG (reference sequence).

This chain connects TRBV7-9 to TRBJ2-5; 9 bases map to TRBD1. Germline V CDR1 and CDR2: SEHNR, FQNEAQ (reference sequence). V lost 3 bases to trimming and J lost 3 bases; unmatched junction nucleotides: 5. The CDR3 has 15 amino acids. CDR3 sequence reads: CASSFGTGFEETQYF. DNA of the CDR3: TGTGCCAGCAGCTTTGGGACAGGGTTTGAAGAGACCCAGTACTTC.

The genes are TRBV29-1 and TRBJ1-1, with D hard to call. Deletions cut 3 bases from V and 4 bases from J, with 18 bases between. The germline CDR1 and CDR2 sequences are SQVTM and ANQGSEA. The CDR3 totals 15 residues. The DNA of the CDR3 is TGCAGCGTTGATTTAACCCAGGTGACGAGCACTGAAGCTTTCTTT. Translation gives CSVDLTQVTSTEAFF.

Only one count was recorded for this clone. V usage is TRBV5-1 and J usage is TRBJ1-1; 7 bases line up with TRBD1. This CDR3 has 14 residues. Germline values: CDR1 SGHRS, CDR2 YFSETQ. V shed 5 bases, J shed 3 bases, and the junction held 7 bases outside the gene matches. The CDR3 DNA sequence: TGCGCCAGCAGGGCAGGGGGGTCGTACACTGAAGCTTTCTTT. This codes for CASRAGGSYTEAFF.

The CDR3 spells CAISETGVGYTF. The CDR3 DNA follows: TGTGCCATCAGCGAGACAGGGGTTGGCTACACCTTC. The V gene is TRBV10-3, the J gene TRBJ1-2; 8 bases align to TRBD1. J was trimmed by 7 bases and V by 6 bases; bases with no gene match: 4. The CDR3 covers 12 residues. Germline-derived CDR1 and CDR2 are ENHRY and SYGVKD.

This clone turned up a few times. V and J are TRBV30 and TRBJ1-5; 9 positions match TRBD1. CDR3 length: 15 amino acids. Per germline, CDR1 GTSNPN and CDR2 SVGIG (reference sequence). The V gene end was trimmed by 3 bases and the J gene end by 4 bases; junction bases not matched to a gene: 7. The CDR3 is CAWSKDRGGNQPQHF. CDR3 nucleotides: TGTGCCTGGAGCAAGGACAGGGGCGGAAATCAGCCCCAGCATTTT. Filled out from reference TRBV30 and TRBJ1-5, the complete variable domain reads SQTIHQWPATLVQPVGSPLSLECTVEGTSNPNLYWYRQAAGRGLQLLFYSVGIGQISSEVPQNLSASRPQDRQFILSSKKLLLSDSGFYLCAWSKDRGGNQPQHFGDGTRLSIL.

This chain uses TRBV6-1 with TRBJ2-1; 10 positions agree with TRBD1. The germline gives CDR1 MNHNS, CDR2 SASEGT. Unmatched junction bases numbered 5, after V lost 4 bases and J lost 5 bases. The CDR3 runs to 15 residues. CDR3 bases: TGTGCCAGCAGTGGGACAGGGGGTTTGGACAATGAGCAGTTCTTC. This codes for CASSGTGGLDNEQFF.

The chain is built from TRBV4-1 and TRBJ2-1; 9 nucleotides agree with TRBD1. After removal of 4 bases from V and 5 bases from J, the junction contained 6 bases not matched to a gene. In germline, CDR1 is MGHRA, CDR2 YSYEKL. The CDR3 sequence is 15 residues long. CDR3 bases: TGCGCCAGCAGCCGACAGGGGGTTGAGAACAATGAGCAGTTCTTC. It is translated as CASSRQGVENNEQFF.

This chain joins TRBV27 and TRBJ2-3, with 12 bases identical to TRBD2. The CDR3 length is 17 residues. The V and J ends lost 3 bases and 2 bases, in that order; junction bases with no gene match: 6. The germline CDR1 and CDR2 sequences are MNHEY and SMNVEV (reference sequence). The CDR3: CASSLGLAGGHTDTQYF. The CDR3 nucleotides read TGTGCCAGCAGTTTGGGCCTAGCGGGGGGGCACACAGATACGCAGTATTTT.

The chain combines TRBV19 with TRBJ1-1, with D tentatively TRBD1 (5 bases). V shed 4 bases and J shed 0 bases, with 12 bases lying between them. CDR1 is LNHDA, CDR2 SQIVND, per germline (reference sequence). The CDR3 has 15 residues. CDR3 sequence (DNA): TGTGCCAGTAGTAAGGGGCTTGGGGTGAACACTGAAGCTTTCTTT. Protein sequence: CASSKGLGVNTEAFF.

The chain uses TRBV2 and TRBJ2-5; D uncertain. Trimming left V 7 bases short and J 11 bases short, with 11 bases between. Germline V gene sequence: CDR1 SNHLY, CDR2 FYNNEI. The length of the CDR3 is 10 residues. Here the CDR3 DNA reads TGTGCCAGCAACGGCTGGGCGCAGTACTTC. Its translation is CASNGWAQYF.

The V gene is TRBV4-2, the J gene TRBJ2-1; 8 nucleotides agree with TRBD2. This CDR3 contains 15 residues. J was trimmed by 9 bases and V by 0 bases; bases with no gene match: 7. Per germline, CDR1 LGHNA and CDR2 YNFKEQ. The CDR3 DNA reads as TGTGCCAGCAGCCAAGAGGGACTAGAGGAGGGTGAGCAGTTCTTC. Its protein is CASSQEGLEEGEQFF.

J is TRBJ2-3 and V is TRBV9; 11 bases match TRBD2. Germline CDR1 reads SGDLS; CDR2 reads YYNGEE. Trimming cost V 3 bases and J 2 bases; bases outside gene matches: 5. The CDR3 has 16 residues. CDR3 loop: CASSEGLADNTDTQYF. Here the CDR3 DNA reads TGTGCCAGCAGCGAGGGACTAGCGGACAACACAGATACGCAGTATTTT.

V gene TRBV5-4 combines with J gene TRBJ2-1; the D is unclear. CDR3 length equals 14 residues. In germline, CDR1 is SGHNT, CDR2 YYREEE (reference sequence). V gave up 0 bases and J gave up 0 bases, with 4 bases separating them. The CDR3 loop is CASSLDSSYNEQFF. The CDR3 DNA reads TGTGCCAGCAGCTTGGACAGCTCCTACAATGAGCAGTTCTTC.

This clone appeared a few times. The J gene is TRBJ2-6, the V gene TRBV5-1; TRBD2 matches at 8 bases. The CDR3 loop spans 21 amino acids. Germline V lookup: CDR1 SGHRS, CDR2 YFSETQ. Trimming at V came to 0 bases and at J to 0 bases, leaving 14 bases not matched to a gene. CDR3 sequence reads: CASSLAGVVAGGGSGANVLTF. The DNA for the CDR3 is TGCGCCAGCAGCTTGGCCGGGGTAGTCGCGGGGGGTGGCTCTGGGGCCAACGTCCTGACTTTC.

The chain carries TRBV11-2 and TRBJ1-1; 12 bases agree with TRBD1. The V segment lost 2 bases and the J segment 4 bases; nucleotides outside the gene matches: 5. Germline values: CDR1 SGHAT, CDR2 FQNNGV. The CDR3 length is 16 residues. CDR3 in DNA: TGTGCCAGCAGCTTATGGGACAGGGGGCTTGGCACTGAAGCTTTCTTT. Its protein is CASSLWDRGLGTEAFF.